This is a list of T cell receptor beta chains from one sample in a study of blood T cell repertoires in COVID-19. Produced via immunoSEQ multiplex PCR; TCRdb's table is partial and in-frame only. Of about 160,000 clones in the sample, 70% to 90% were seen once. Material: peripheral blood. The receptors were sampled from a man aged 55-75 years who had recovered from COVID-19. Both conserved end residues are part of each CDR3. The D gene is left open where the match is weak. Clone size, where shown, is once, few, many, or a class for clones that have expanded.

>once|TRBJ2-3|NA|TRBV7-2
CASSLDISGDTDTQYF
TGTGCCAGCAGCTTAGATATTAGCGGAGACACAGATACGCAGTATTTT
>NA|TRBJ1-4|TRBD1|TRBV19
CASSFTGGQEKLFF
TGTGCCAGTAGTTTCACAGGGGGCCAGGAAAAACTGTTTTTT
>NA|TRBJ2-3|TRBD2|TRBV7-9
CASSFPGLAGDLTDTQYF
TGTGCCAGCAGCTTTCCGGGACTAGCGGGGGATTTGACGGATACGCAGTATTTT
>NA|TRBJ1-6|NA|TRBV15
CATSRVQAPESPLHF
TGTGCCACCAGCAGAGTCCAGGCTCCCGAATCACCCCTCCACTTT
>NA|TRBJ1-4|TRBD1|TRBV7-9
CASSLATGRRTNEKLFF
TGTGCCAGCAGCTTAGCGACAGGGAGACGGACTAATGAAAAACTGTTTTTT
>few|TRBJ1-1|NA|TRBV6-2/TRBV6-3
CASSSGGIGSYTEAFF
TGTGCCAGCAGTTCCGGGGGGATTGGTAGTTATACTGAAGCTTTCTTT
>NA|TRBJ1-1|NA|TRBV12-3/TRBV12-4
CASSLGGGTEAFF
TGTGCCAGCAGTTTAGGAGGGGGCACTGAAGCTTTCTTT
>NA|TRBJ2-7|NA|TRBV27
CASSLTTTREQYF
TGTGCCAGCAGTTTGACGACTACTAGAGAGCAGTACTTC
>NA|TRBJ1-1|NA|TRBV9
CASSYIPSGEAFF
TGTGCCAGCAGCTACATCCCCAGCGGTGAAGCTTTCTTT
>few|TRBJ2-1|TRBD2|TRBV7-2
CASSPQTSGGARGNEQFF
TGTGCCAGCAGCCCCCAGACTAGCGGGGGGGCACGAGGGAATGAGCAGTTCTTC
>NA|TRBJ1-2|NA|TRBV5-1
CASSLGVMQGGVGYTF
TGCGCCAGCAGCCTTGGGGTTATGCAGGGAGGAGTTGGCTACACCTTC
>NA|TRBJ1-1|NA|TRBV2
CASSWGENTEAFF
TGTGCCAGCAGCTGGGGGGAAAACACTGAAGCTTTCTTT
>NA|TRBJ2-7|NA|TRBV5-1
CASSFPLDRGEQYF
TGCGCCAGCAGCTTTCCTCTAGACAGAGGCGAGCAGTACTTC
>NA|TRBJ1-2|TRBD1|TRBV27
CASSPAQGLSYGYTF
TGTGCCAGCAGTCCCGCACAGGGGTTATCTTATGGCTACACCTTC
>NA|TRBJ2-4|NA|TRBV7-2
CALGRTGNIQYF
TGTGCCCTCGGTCGGACGGGGAACATTCAGTACTTC
>NA|TRBJ1-1|NA|TRBV6-4
CARQPGQSFTEAFF
TGTGCCCGCCAGCCTGGACAGTCGTTCACTGAAGCTTTCTTT
>once|TRBJ2-3|TRBD2|TRBV4-3
CASSQEVPSGGWIDTQYF
TGCGCCAGCAGCCAAGAGGTTCCTAGCGGGGGGTGGATAGATACGCAGTATTTT
>NA|TRBJ1-2|NA|TRBV6-1
CASSEVLQARSSNYGYTF
TGTGCCAGCAGTGAAGTATTACAGGCTCGGAGTTCTAACTATGGCTACACCTTC
>NA|TRBJ1-6|NA|TRBV5-6
CASSLAGRADSPLHF
TGTGCCAGCAGCTTGGCCGGCAGGGCGGATTCACCCCTCCACTTT
>NA|TRBJ1-3|NA|TRBV6-1
CASRPLGRAGNTIYF
TGTGCCAGCAGGCCGCTTGGGAGGGCTGGAAACACCATATATTTT
>NA|TRBJ1-5|NA|TRBV4-3
CASSQDRVGGAGQPQHF
TGCGCCAGCAGCCAAGATAGGGTTGGGGGGGCCGGTCAGCCCCAGCATTTT
>NA|TRBJ2-5|NA|TRBV20-1
CSAFDQETQYF
TGCAGTGCTTTCGACCAAGAGACCCAGTACTTC
>NA|TRBJ1-2|NA|TRBV3-1/TRBV3-2
CASSQVGQGGGYTF
TGTGCCAGCAGCCAAGTGGGCCAGGGCGGCGGCTACACCTTC
>few|TRBJ1-5|NA|TRBV7-8
CASSSQVGWANHQPQHF
TGTGCCAGCAGCTCCCAGGTGGGTTGGGCTAACCATCAGCCCCAGCATTTT
>NA|TRBJ2-3|TRBD2|TRBV11-2
CASSSYSGGVTDTQYF
TGTGCCAGCAGCTCATATAGCGGGGGAGTCACAGATACGCAGTATTTT
>NA|TRBJ1-6|TRBD1|TRBV6-6
CASSRDRGGLDYNSPLHF
TGTGCCAGCAGTCGGGACAGGGGCGGTTTGGATTATAATTCACCCCTCCACTTT
>NA|TRBJ2-3|TRBD2|TRBV7-9
CASSIGLAGGPRTDTQYF
TGTGCCAGCAGCATCGGACTAGCGGGGGGGCCGAGAACAGATACGCAGTATTTT
>NA|TRBJ1-1|NA|TRBV5-5
CASSRVFNRNTEAFF
TGTGCCAGCAGCCGCGTATTCAATCGGAACACTGAAGCTTTCTTT
>NA|TRBJ2-7|NA|TRBV10-3
CAISESGAPYEQYF
TGTGCCATCAGTGAGTCGGGCGCCCCCTACGAGCAGTACTTC
>once|TRBJ1-4|NA|TRBV19
CASSISGGTNEKLFF
TGTGCCAGTAGTATTTCGGGGGGCACGAATGAAAAACTGTTTTTT
>NA|TRBJ1-6|TRBD1|TRBV30
CAWSGGQGENSPLHF
TGTGCCTGGAGCGGGGGACAGGGGGAGAATTCACCCCTCCACTTT
>NA|TRBJ1-1|TRBD1|TRBV14
CASSQGGQGVNTEAFF
TGTGCCAGCAGCCAAGGGGGACAGGGGGTAAACACTGAAGCTTTCTTT
>NA|TRBJ1-1|NA|TRBV9
CASSPQGLTEAFF
TGTGCCAGCAGCCCCCAGGGGCTCACTGAAGCTTTCTTT
>NA|TRBJ1-3|NA|TRBV19
CASSVRASGNTIYF
TGTGCCAGTAGCGTCAGGGCTTCTGGAAACACCATATATTTT
>NA|TRBJ2-7|TRBD2|TRBV4-1
CASSLAGATYEQYF
TGCGCCAGCAGCCTAGCGGGGGCGACCTACGAGCAGTACTTC